This T cell receptor (beta chain) was sequenced during a study of blood T cell repertoires in COVID-19. Background on the study: The United States, Italy and Spain were the sources of the acute and convalescent COVID-19 samples.

Authors' data handling: Scientists estimated how many nucleated cells there were by amplifying reference gene primers. Assay used: immunoSEQ multiplex PCR; TCRdb lists only in-frame clones, some missing. That table gives V, J and clone size, and the DNA gave D and trimming. The sample has 100,000 to 150,000 clones, around 87% seen once. Trimming stripped 7 bases from V and 4 bases from J, with 19 bases between. CDR1 and CDR2 from the germline V gene are MNHEY and SVGAGI. The CDR3 is 15 residues long. This sequence originates from a woman aged 55-75 years with acute or convalescent COVID-19. This rearrangement joins TRBV6-5 to TRBJ1-2; D possibly corresponds to TRBD1 (5 bases). The sample comprised peripheral blood. CDR3 in DNA: TGTGCCAGCACCGAGGACGGGGGGGGGACCTATGGCTACACCTTC. Its protein is CASTEDGGGTYGYTF.